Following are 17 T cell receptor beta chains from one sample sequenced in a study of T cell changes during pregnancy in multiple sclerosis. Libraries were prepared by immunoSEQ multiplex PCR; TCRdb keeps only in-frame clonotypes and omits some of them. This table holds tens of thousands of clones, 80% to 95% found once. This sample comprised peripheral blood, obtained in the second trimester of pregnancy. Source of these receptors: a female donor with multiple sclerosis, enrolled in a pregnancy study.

CDR3 sequence: CASSRLVNEQFF. Written as DNA, the CDR3 is TGTGCCAGCAGCCGACTAGTCAATGAGCAGTTCTTC. V and J are TRBV7-9 and TRBJ2-1, with a weak D call TRBD2 (6 bases). In germline, CDR1 is SEHNR, CDR2 FQNEAQ (reference sequence). This CDR3 has 12 residues. The ends were cut back, 5 bases at V and 6 bases at J, with 8 bases in the middle.

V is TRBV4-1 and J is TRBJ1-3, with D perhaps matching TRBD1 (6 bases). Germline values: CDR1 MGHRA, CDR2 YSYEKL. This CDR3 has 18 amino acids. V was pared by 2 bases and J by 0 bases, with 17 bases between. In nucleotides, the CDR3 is TGCGCCAGCAGCCAAAAATGGGGGGGAGGGGGCTCTGGAAACACCATATATTTT. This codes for CASSQKWGGGGSGNTIYF.

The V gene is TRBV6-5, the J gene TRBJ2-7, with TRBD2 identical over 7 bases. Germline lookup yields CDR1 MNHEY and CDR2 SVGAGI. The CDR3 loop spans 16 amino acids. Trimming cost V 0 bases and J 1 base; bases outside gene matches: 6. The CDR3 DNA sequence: TGTGCCAGCAGTTACTCGCCGACGGGGGGTTCCTACGAGCAGTACTTC. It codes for CASSYSPTGGSYEQYF.

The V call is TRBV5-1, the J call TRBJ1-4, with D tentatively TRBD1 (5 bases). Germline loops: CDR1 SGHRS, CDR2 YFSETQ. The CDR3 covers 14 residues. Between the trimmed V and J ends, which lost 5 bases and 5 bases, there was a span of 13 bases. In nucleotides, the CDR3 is TGCGCCAGCAGTCGGGACTCCACAAATGAAAAACTGTTTTTT. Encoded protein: CASSRDSTNEKLFF.

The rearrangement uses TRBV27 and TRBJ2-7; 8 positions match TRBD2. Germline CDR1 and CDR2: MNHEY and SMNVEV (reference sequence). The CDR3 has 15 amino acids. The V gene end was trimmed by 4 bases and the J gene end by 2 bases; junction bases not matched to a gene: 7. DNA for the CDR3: TGTGCCAGCAGTTACGCAACTAGCGGAACCTACGAGCAGTACTTC. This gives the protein CASSYATSGTYEQYF.

The CDR3 sequence: CASRSYNEQFF. The DNA for the CDR3 is TGTGCCAGCCGGAGTTACAATGAGCAGTTCTTC. The chain carries TRBV7-9 and TRBJ2-1; no reliable D call. The germline V gene encodes CDR1 SEHNR and CDR2 FQNEAQ (reference sequence). CDR3 length equals 11 residues. The V end was cut by 8 bases, the J end by 4 bases, with 6 bases between.

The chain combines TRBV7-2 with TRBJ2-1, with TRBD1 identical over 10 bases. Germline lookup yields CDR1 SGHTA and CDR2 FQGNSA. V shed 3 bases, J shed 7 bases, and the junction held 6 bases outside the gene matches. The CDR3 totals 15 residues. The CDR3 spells CASSFGTGVGNEQFF. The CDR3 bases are TGTGCCAGCAGCTTTGGGACAGGGGTCGGGAATGAGCAGTTCTTC.

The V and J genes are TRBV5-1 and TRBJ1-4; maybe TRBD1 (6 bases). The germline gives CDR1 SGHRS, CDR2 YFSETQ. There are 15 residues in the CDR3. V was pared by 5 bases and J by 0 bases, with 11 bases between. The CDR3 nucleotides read TGCGCCAGCAGACAGGGCCCAGCAACTAATGAAAAACTGTTTTTT. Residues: CASRQGPATNEKLFF.

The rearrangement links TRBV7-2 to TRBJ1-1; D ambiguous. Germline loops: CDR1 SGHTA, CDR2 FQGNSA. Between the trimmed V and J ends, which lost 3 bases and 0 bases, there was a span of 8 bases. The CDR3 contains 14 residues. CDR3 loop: CASSLGRLNTEAFF. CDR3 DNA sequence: TGTGCCAGCAGCTTGGGCCGACTGAACACTGAAGCTTTCTTT. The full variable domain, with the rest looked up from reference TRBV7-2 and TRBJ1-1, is GAGVSQSPSNKVTEKGKDVELRCDPISGHTALYWYRQSLGQGLEFLIYFQGNSAPDKSGLPSDRFSAERTGGSVSTLTIQRTQQEDSAVYLCASSLGRLNTEAFFGQGTRLTVV.

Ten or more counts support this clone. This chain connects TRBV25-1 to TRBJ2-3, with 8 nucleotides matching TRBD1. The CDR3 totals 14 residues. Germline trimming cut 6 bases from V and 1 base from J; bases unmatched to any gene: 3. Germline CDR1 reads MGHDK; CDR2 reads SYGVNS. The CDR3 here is CASSRGHRTDTQYF. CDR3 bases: TGTGCCAGCAGCAGGGGGCATCGCACAGATACGCAGTATTTT.

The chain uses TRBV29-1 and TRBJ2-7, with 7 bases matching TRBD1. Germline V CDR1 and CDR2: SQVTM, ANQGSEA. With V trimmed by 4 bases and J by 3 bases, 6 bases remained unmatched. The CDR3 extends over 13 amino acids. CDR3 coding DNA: TGCAGCGTTGGAGGGGGCTCCGGCTACGAGCAGTACTTC. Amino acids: CSVGGGSGYEQYF.

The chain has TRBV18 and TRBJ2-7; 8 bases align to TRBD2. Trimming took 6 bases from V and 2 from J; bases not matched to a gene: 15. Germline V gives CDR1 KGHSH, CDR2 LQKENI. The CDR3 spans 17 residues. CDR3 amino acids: CASSHPAGGGLTYEQYF. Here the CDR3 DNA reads TGTGCCAGCTCGCACCCTGCGGGGGGCGGGCTTACCTACGAGCAGTACTTC.

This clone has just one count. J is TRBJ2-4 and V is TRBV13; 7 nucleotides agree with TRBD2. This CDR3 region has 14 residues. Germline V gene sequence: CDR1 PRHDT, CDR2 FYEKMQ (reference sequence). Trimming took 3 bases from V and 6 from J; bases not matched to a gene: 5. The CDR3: CASSLGGEINIQYF. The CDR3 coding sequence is TGTGCCAGCAGCTTGGGGGGGGAGATAAACATTCAGTACTTC.

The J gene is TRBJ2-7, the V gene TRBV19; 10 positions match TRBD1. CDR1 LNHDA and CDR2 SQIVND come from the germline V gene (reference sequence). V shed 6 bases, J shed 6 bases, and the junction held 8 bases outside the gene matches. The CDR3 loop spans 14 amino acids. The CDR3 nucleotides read TGTGCCAGTAGCTCGGGGGACAGGGGAATCGAGCAGTACTTC. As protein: CASSSGDRGIEQYF.

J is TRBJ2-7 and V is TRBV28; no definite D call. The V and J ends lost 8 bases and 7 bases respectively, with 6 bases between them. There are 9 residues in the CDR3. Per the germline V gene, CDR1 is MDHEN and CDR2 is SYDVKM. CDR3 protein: CASGQEQYF. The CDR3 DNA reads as TGTGCCAGCGGGCAAGAGCAGTACTTC. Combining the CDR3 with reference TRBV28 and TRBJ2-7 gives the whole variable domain DVKVTQSSRYLVKRTGEKVFLECVQDMDHENMFWYRQDPGLGLRLIYFSYDVKMKEKGDIPEGYSVSREKKERFSLILESASTNQTSMYLCASGQEQYFGPGTRLTVT.

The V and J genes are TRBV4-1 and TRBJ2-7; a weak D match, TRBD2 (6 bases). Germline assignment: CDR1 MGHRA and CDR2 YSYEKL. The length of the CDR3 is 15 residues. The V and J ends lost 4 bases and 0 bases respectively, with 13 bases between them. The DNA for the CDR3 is TGCGCCAGCAGCCCCCTAGCGCTGAGCTCCTACGAGCAGTACTTC. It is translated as CASSPLALSSYEQYF.

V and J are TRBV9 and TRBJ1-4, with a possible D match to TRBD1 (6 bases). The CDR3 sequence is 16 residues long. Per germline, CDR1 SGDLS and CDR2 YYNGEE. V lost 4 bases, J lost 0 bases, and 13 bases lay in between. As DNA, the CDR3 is TGTGCCAGCAGCCCCCAAGGGGGGGCAACTAATGAAAAACTGTTTTTT. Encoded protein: CASSPQGGATNEKLFF.